This is a list of T cell receptor beta chains from one sample in a study of healthy donors' naive CD4 and CD8 T cells. A single record per CDR3 protein comes from TCRdb applying MiXCR to the reads. Found here are about 180,000 distinct CDR3 sequences, about 76% of them singletons; the top ten hold roughly 2.3%. Material for sequencing was naive CD4+ and CD8+ T cells sorted from blood, pooled from several donors. These TCRs come from a pool of human donors in good health; the sample pools cells from several healthy donors. The CDR3 runs from the conserved cysteine through the conserved F or W. The D gene is left open where the match is weak. Only part of the rows carry a size: once, few, many, or a class if the clone is expanded.

cdr3_length	d_call	clone_size	v_call	j_call	cdr3_nt	cdr3_aa
14	-	few	TRBV6-5	TRBJ1-1	TGTGCCAGCAGAAACAGAGGGGGGAACACTGAAGCTTTCTTT	CASRNRGGNTEAFF
17	TRBD2	few	TRBV29-1	TRBJ2-4	TGCAGCGTTTCTACTAGCGCGGGAGTCATGAGTGCAAACATTCAGTACTTC	CSVSTSAGVMSANIQYF
18	TRBD1	-	TRBV27	TRBJ1-5	TGTGCCAGCAGTTTAATAGGGGGCGCATCGGTACACAATCAGCCCCAGCATTTT	CASSLIGGASVHNQPQHF
15	-	-	TRBV29-1	TRBJ1-1	TGCAGCGCTGGGGCAGGGTGGGCCATGAACACTGAAGCTTTCTTT	CSAGAGWAMNTEAFF
14	-	-	TRBV29-1	TRBJ1-2	TGCAGCGTTGAAAAGGAAGGACTATGGTATGGCTACACCTTC	CSVEKEGLWYGYTF
11	-	-	TRBV12-5	TRBJ2-7	TGTGCTAGTGGTTTTGGCCACGAGCAGTACTTC	CASGFGHEQYF
15	-	few	TRBV19	TRBJ1-1	TGTGCCAGTATGGCTGGGGCGGCGCGAGGGACTGAAGCTTTCTTT	CASMAGAARGTEAFF
8	-	-	TRBV29-1	TRBJ2-1	TGCAGCGGAGAAGAGGGTCAATTC	CSGEEGQF
14	-	-	TRBV4-2	TRBJ2-1	TGTGCCAGCAGCCAAGAGGACCTCGGGGGTGAGCAGTTCTTC	CASSQEDLGGEQFF
14	TRBD1	-	TRBV19	TRBJ2-5	TGTGCCAGTAGTTCCGGGACAGGGGAAGAGACCCAGTACTTC	CASSSGTGEETQYF
15	-	few	TRBV15	TRBJ2-7	TGTGCCACCAGCAGAGGTAATGGTATCACCTACGAGCAGTACTTC	CATSRGNGITYEQYF